The 6 T cell receptor beta chains below all came from one sample that was sequenced in a study of TIL therapy for anti-PD-1-resistant metastatic lung cancer. Indicated time point: pre-treatment sample, taken before nivolumab and TIL therapy. The tumor samples were excised metastases, mostly pleural nodules or supraclavicular lymph nodes. The libraries were made with immunoSEQ v3. The assay was immunoSEQ multiplex PCR, and TCRdb's table has in-frame clones only and misses some. Among 45,000 to 60,000 clones listed, 65% to 80% were seen once. The sequenced sample was tumor tissue, obtained at baseline. The receptors derive from a person aged 25-79 years with non-small cell lung cancer.

The chain is built from TRBV13 and TRBJ1-4; D is uncertain. V was cut by 0 bases and J by 8 bases, with 16 bases left in between. Germline CDR1 is PRHDT and CDR2 is FYEKMQ (reference sequence). The CDR3 spans 16 residues. This chain's CDR3 is CASSLGRLQNGEKLFF. The CDR3 coding sequence is TGTGCCAGCAGCTTAGGCCGACTGCAGAATGGGGAAAAACTGTTTTTT.

The chain employs TRBV7-9 and TRBJ1-1, with D unclear. The CDR3 sequence is 18 residues long. V lost 0 bases, J lost 4 bases, and 21 bases lay in between. From germline, CDR1 is SEHNR and CDR2 FQNEAQ (reference sequence). CDR3 sequence: CASSLAGPLRDGSTEAFF. The CDR3 DNA reads as TGTGCCAGCAGCTTAGCCGGGCCGCTGCGGGATGGGTCCACTGAAGCTTTCTTT. Together with reference TRBV7-9 and TRBJ1-1, the CDR3 gives the full variable domain: DTGVSQNPRHKITKRGQNVTFRCDPISEHNRLYWYRQTLGQGPEFLTYFQNEAQLEKSRLLSDRFSAERPKGSFSTLEIQRTEQGDSAMYLCASSLAGPLRDGSTEAFFGQGTRLTVV.

This clone was seen once. The CDR3 DNA is TGCGCCAGCAGTGAGGCGAACACTGAAGCTTTCTTT. It specifies CASSEANTEAFF. This chain joins TRBV10-1 and TRBJ1-1, with D unclear. Germline CDR1 reads WNHNN; CDR2 reads SYGVQD (reference sequence). Between the trimmed V and J ends, which lost 2 bases and 1 base, there was a span of 2 bases. The CDR3 totals 12 residues.

V gene TRBV7-3 combines with J gene TRBJ2-1; D remains ambiguous. This CDR3 has 13 residues. Germline-derived CDR1 and CDR2 are SGHTA and FQGTGA. Trimming shortened V by 3 bases and J by 4 bases, and 7 bases separated the two germline ends. This CDR3 is CASSFFPYNEQFF. The DNA for the CDR3 is TGTGCCAGCAGCTTCTTCCCATACAATGAGCAGTTCTTC.

J is TRBJ1-6 and V is TRBV25-1, with D possibly TRBD1 on 5 matching bases. The germline CDR1 and CDR2 sequences are MGHDK and SYGVNS. The V gene lost 4 bases and the J gene lost 7 bases, with 14 bases spanning the gap. The CDR3 runs 15 residues. The CDR3 loop reads CASSGTGGGNSPLHF. The DNA of the CDR3 is TGTGCCAGCAGTGGTACGGGGGGTGGGAATTCACCCCTCCACTTT.

The J gene is TRBJ2-1, the V gene TRBV20-1; perhaps TRBD2 as D (5 bases). The germline CDR1 and CDR2 sequences are DFQATT and SNEGSKA (reference sequence). There are 11 residues in the CDR3. CDR3 residues: CTPDFYNEQFF. In DNA, the CDR3 is TGCACCCCGGACTTTTACAATGAGCAGTTCTTC.